These T cell receptor beta chains were read from a single sample in a study of T cell responses to AZD1222 COVID-19 vaccine. The repertoire was sequenced with immunoSEQ multiplex PCR; TCRdb's copy has only in-frame clones and lacks some. Of 130,000 to 150,000 clones in the sample, around 90% are singletons; the top ten hold 4.5% to 6.5%. The sample here was peripheral blood, taken on day 0 of AZD1222 vaccination. These receptors all come from an adult in good health. Each CDR3 is given with its conserved first and last residue. D genes are given only for firm matches. A clone size is listed for some rows: how often the clone was seen (once, few, many), or a class if it is expanded.

v_call	j_call	d_call	clone_size	cdr3_aa	cdr3_nt
TRBV5-1	TRBJ1-5	TRBD1	few	CASSPVAGGINQPQHF	TGCGCCAGCAGCCCGGTTGCAGGGGGTATCAATCAGCCCCAGCATTTT
TRBV18	TRBJ1-1	-	-	CASSPNGNTEAFF	TGTGCCAGCTCACCGAATGGGAACACTGAAGCTTTCTTT
TRBV28	TRBJ2-6	TRBD2	-	CASTQTSHSGGTGANVLTF	TGTGCCAGCACCCAGACCAGCCACTCGGGGGGTACTGGGGCCAACGTCCTGACTTTC
TRBV6-2/TRBV6-3	TRBJ2-7	TRBD2	-	CASSYSIAGGYEQYF	TGTGCCAGCAGTTACTCGATCGCGGGAGGGTACGAGCAGTACTTC
TRBV19	TRBJ1-1	TRBD1	-	CASSTPDRARRDTEAFF	TGTGCCAGTAGTACTCCGGACAGGGCCCGCAGGGACACTGAAGCTTTCTTT
TRBV30	TRBJ1-2	-	-	CAWSDLRAISYRGYTF	TGTGCCTGGAGTGATCTTCGGGCGATCTCCTACAGAGGCTACACCTTC
TRBV24-1	TRBJ1-2	-	-	CATMGGRDYGYTF	TGTGCCACCATGGGGGGGCGCGACTATGGCTACACCTTC
TRBV27	TRBJ1-2	-	-	CASSLTPRGDYGYTF	TGTGCCAGCAGTTTAACCCCCCGGGGGGACTATGGCTACACCTTC
TRBV7-3	TRBJ2-4	-	once	CASSLLAGDIQYF	TGTGCCAGCAGCTTATTGGCCGGGGACATTCAGTACTTC
TRBV3-1/TRBV3-2	TRBJ2-1	-	-	CASSQGATGYNNEQFF	TGTGCCAGCAGCCAAGGGGCTACGGGGTATAACAATGAGCAGTTCTTC
TRBV6-5	TRBJ2-1	TRBD2	-	CASINYRTSPNEQFF	TGTGCCAGCATCAACTACCGGACTAGCCCCAATGAGCAGTTCTTC
TRBV5-6	TRBJ2-7	-	once	CASRIRTDSYEQYF	TGTGCCAGCAGGATAAGGACAGACTCCTACGAGCAGTACTTC
TRBV9	TRBJ1-3	-	-	CASRGSGNTIYF	TGTGCCAGCAGGGGTTCTGGAAACACCATATATTTT
TRBV6-5	TRBJ1-5	-	-	CASKSAANQPQHF	TGTGCCAGCAAATCCGCTGCCAATCAGCCCCAGCATTTT
TRBV6-1	TRBJ2-7	-	once	CASTTGPTAGQYF	TGTGCCAGCACTACTGGGCCCACGGCCGGGCAGTACTTC
TRBV6-2/TRBV6-3	TRBJ2-7	-	-	CASSPQAGRVIYEQYF	TGTGCCAGCAGCCCCCAGGCGGGGCGGGTCATCTACGAGCAGTACTTC
TRBV14	TRBJ1-1	-	-	CASSHLNTEAFF	TGTGCCAGCAGCCATTTGAACACTGAAGCTTTCTTT
TRBV3-1/TRBV3-2	TRBJ2-1	TRBD2	-	CASSQGLAGILYNEQFF	TGTGCCAGCAGCCAAGGACTAGCGGGAATTCTTTACAATGAGCAGTTCTTC
TRBV5-1	TRBJ2-1	-	-	CASSGPLAGPYNEQFF	TGCGCCAGCAGCGGCCCCTTGGCGGGGCCCTACAATGAGCAGTTCTTC
TRBV28	TRBJ1-2	-	-	CASSSLNYGYTF	TGTGCCAGCAGTTCTCTTAACTATGGCTACACCTTC
TRBV5-4	TRBJ2-1	-	-	CASSLEKVTDEQFF	TGTGCCAGCAGCTTGGAAAAGGTGACAGATGAGCAGTTCTTC
TRBV6-5	TRBJ2-7	-	-	CASSSGTVYEQYF	TGTGCCAGCAGTTCCGGGACGGTTTACGAGCAGTACTTC
TRBV2	TRBJ1-2	-	-	CASSVGGEYGYTF	TGTGCCAGCAGTGTAGGGGGGGAGTATGGCTACACCTTC
TRBV5-1	TRBJ2-7	-	-	CASSLGRMEGDNEQYF	TGCGCCAGCAGCTTGGGCCGGATGGAGGGGGACAACGAGCAGTACTTC
TRBV15	TRBJ1-5	-	-	CATSGSGSNQPQHF	TGTGCCACCAGCGGCTCTGGGAGCAATCAGCCCCAGCATTTT
TRBV19	TRBJ1-1	TRBD1	once	CASQDREMNTEAFF	TGTGCCAGTCAGGACAGGGAAATGAACACTGAAGCTTTCTTT
TRBV30	TRBJ1-4	-	-	CARDGGREKLFF	TGTGCCCGTGACGGGGGTCGAGAAAAACTGTTTTTT
TRBV11-3	TRBJ2-7	-	once	CASSLRGLGYEQYF	TGTGCCAGCAGCTTACGGGGTCTGGGCTACGAGCAGTACTTC
TRBV12-3/TRBV12-4	TRBJ2-7	TRBD1	-	CASSFRDRDEQYF	TGTGCCAGCAGTTTCCGGGACAGGGACGAGCAGTACTTC
TRBV6-2/TRBV6-3	TRBJ2-7	-	-	CASSYRQGSVYEQYF	TGTGCCAGCAGTTACAGGCAGGGGAGTGTCTACGAGCAGTACTTC
TRBV7-3	TRBJ1-6	-	-	CASSLLTPQHPSSYNSPLHF	TGTGCCAGCAGCTTATTGACACCTCAGCACCCAAGCTCCTATAATTCACCCCTCCACTTT
TRBV6-2/TRBV6-3	TRBJ1-2	-	-	CASSYGRSYGYTF	TGTGCCAGCAGTTACGGCAGGAGCTATGGCTACACCTTC
TRBV2	TRBJ1-6	-	-	CASSEGGDNNSPLHF	TGTGCCAGCAGTGAAGGGGGGGATAATAATTCACCCCTCCACTTT
TRBV4-2	TRBJ1-6	-	-	CASSQEGSNSPLHF	TGTGCCAGCAGCCAAGAAGGGTCTAATTCACCCCTCCACTTT
TRBV28	TRBJ2-1	TRBD2	-	CASKEVTSGKGTYNEQFF	TGTGCCAGCAAGGAAGTGACTAGCGGGAAGGGCACCTACAATGAGCAGTTCTTC
TRBV12-3/TRBV12-4	TRBJ1-4	-	-	CASSLRGEKLFF	TGTGCCAGCAGTTTAAGGGGTGAAAAACTGTTTTTT
TRBV6-5	TRBJ2-7	-	-	CASSSPGRDYEQYF	TGTGCCAGCAGTTCACCGGGACGGGACTACGAGCAGTACTTC
TRBV6-2/TRBV6-3	TRBJ2-7	-	-	CASSSPRGNPHEQYF	TGTGCCAGCAGTTCCCCCCGCGGGAACCCGCACGAGCAGTACTTC
TRBV30	TRBJ2-5	TRBD1	-	CAWSGKNRGSETQYF	TGTGCCTGGAGTGGAAAAAACAGGGGGAGCGAGACCCAGTACTTC
TRBV7-6	TRBJ2-1	TRBD1	-	CASSSPRPGTGDRGAYNEQFF	TGTGCCAGCAGCTCCCCCCGCCCCGGGACAGGGGACAGGGGGGCATACAATGAGCAGTTCTTC
TRBV7-8	TRBJ2-5	TRBD1	-	CASRSSDRGQTQYF	TGTGCCAGCAGATCCTCGGACAGGGGTCAGACCCAGTACTTC
TRBV6-5	TRBJ1-3	-	-	CASTSSISGNTIYF	TGTGCCAGCACCTCAAGTATCTCTGGAAACACCATATATTTT
TRBV7-9	TRBJ2-1	TRBD2	-	CASSPPWTSGTPLDNEQFF	TGTGCCAGCAGCCCACCCTGGACTAGCGGGACCCCCTTGGACAATGAGCAGTTCTTC
TRBV9	TRBJ2-3	-	-	CASSANTDTQYF	TGTGCCAGCAGCGCTAACACAGATACGCAGTATTTT
TRBV21-1	TRBJ1-5	-	-	CASSTRQGNQPQHF	TGTGCCAGCAGCACCAGACAGGGTAATCAGCCCCAGCATTTT
TRBV7-9	TRBJ2-7	-	-	CASSLDQLSYEQYF	TGTGCCAGCAGCTTAGATCAACTCTCCTACGAGCAGTACTTC
TRBV5-1	TRBJ2-7	-	-	CASSLFRSTGNYEQYF	TGCGCCAGCAGCTTATTCCGGTCTACAGGGAACTACGAGCAGTACTTC
TRBV27	TRBJ1-5	TRBD1	once	CASSLRYGTGSLSNQPQHF	TGTGCCAGCAGTCTGAGGTACGGGACAGGGAGTTTGAGCAATCAGCCCCAGCATTTT
TRBV30	TRBJ2-2	TRBD1	-	CASRRGQGITGELFF	TGTGCCTCGCGACGGGGACAGGGTATCACCGGGGAGCTGTTTTTT
TRBV3-1/TRBV3-2	TRBJ1-3	-	-	CASSQAGGGASGNTIYF	TGTGCCAGCAGCCAAGCCGGGGGGGGCGCCTCTGGAAACACCATATATTTT
TRBV28	TRBJ1-2	-	once	CAAGIWSTYGYTF	TGTGCCGCAGGTATCTGGTCGACTTATGGCTACACCTTC
TRBV4-2	TRBJ2-1	TRBD1	-	CASSHTTGSRDEQFF	TGTGCCAGCAGCCATACGACAGGGTCTAGGGATGAGCAGTTCTTC
TRBV9	TRBJ2-3	-	-	CASSDRQLGADTQYF	TGTGCCAGCAGCGACCGTCAACTAGGGGCAGATACGCAGTATTTT
TRBV28	TRBJ1-2	-	-	CATQTDGYTF	TGTGCCACCCAGACCGACGGCTACACCTTC
TRBV24-1	TRBJ1-5	TRBD1	-	CATSDSRTGVGSNQPQHF	TGTGCCACCAGTGATTCGAGGACAGGGGTAGGCAGCAATCAGCCCCAGCATTTT
TRBV2	TRBJ2-7	-	-	CASSERTGSYEQYF	TGTGCCAGCAGTGAGCGGACCGGCTCCTACGAGCAGTACTTC
TRBV19	TRBJ1-4	-	-	CATRTGHEKLFF	TGTGCCACGCGTACAGGGCATGAAAAACTGTTTTTT